This entry features one T cell receptor (beta chain) sequence. The data were obtained in a study of OX40 agonist ivuxolimab in advanced cancers. Generated by immunoSEQ multiplex PCR, the TCRdb table keeps only in-frame clones and is missing some. Among about 110,000 clones listed, around 90% were seen once. V was trimmed by 6 bases and J by 8 bases, leaving 25 bases between them. Germline-derived CDR1 and CDR2 are MDHEN and SYDVKM. The CDR3 is 16 residues long. The specimen was CD4+ or CD8+ T cells sorted from blood, collected in a trial of the OX40 agonist ivuxolimab. V gene TRBV28 combines with J gene TRBJ1-2, with TRBD1 as a possible D gene (6 bases). The source is an adult with an advanced solid tumor such as melanoma, head and neck, liver or kidney cancer. The CDR3 DNA reads as TGTGCCAGCAGCCGGCTCCCAGGGGCCCGGGGGGAGGGCTACACCTTC. Its translation: CASSRLPGARGEGYTF.